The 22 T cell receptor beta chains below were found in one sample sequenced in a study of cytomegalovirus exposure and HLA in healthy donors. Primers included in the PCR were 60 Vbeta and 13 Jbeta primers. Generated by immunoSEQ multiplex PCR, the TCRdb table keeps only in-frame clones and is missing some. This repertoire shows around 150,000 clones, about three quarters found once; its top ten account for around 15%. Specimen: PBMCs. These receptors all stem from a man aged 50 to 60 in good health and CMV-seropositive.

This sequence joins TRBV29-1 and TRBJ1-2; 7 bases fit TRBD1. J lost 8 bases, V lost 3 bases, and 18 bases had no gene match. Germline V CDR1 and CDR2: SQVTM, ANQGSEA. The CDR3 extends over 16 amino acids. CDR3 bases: TGCAGCGTTGAGGGGGGACAGATCCCCGTCAAGGAGGGCTACACCTTC. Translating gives CSVEGGQIPVKEGYTF.

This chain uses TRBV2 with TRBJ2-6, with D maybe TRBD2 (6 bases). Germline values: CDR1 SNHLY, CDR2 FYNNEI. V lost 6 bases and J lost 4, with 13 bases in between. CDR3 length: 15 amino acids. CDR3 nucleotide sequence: TGTGCCAGCAGGACGGAGACTAGGGGGGCCAACGTCCTGACTTTC. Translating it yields CASRTETRGANVLTF.

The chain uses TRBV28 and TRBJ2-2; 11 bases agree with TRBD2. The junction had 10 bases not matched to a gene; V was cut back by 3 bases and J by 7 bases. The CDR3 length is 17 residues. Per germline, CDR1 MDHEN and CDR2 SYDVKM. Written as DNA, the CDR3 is TGTGCCAGCAGTTTCTATATAGCGGGGGGGCGAATCGGGGAGCTGTTTTTT. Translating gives CASSFYIAGGRIGELFF. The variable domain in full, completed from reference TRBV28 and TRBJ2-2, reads DVKVTQSSRYLVKRTGEKVFLECVQDMDHENMFWYRQDPGLGLRLIYFSYDVKMKEKGDIPEGYSVSREKKERFSLILESASTNQTSMYLCASSFYIAGGRIGELFFGEGSRLTVL.

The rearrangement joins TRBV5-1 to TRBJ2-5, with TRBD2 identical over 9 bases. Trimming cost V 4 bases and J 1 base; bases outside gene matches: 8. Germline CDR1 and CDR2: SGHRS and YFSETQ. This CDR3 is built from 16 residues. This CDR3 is CASSVPSGGFQETQYF. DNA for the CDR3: TGCGCCAGCAGCGTACCCAGCGGGGGGTTCCAAGAGACCCAGTACTTC.

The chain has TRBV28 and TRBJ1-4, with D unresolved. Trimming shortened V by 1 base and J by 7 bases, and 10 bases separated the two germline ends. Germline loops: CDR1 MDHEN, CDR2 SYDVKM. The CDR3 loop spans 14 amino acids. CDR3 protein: CASSLSGSGEKLFF. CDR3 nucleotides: TGTGCCAGCAGTTTATCGGGGTCGGGTGAAAAACTGTTTTTT.

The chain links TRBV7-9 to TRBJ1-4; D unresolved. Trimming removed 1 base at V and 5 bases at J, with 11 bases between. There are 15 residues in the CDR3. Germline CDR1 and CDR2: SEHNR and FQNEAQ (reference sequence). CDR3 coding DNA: TGTGCCAGCAGCTTAGGACGGGAGGGCAATGAAAAACTGTTTTTT. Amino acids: CASSLGREGNEKLFF.

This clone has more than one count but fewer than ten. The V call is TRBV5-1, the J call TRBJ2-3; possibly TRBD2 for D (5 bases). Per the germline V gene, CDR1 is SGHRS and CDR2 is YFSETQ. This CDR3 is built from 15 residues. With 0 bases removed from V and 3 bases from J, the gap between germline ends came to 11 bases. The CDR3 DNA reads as TGCGCCAGCAGCTTGGGAGGGCGAGGGACAGATACGCAGTATTTT. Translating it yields CASSLGGRGTDTQYF.

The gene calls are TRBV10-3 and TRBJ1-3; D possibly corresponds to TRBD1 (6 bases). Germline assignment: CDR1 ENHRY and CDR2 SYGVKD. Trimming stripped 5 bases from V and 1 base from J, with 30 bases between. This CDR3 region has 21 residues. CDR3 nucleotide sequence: TGTGCCATCAGTCCCCCCTACCCCGGTCAGGACAGATTAGCATCTGGAAACACCATATATTTT. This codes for CAISPPYPGQDRLASGNTIYF.

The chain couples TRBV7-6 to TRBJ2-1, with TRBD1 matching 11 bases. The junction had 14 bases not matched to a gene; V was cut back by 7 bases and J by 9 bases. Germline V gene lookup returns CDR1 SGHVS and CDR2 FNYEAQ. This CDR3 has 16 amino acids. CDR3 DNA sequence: TGTGCCAGCACCCGAGGAGGGACAGGGGGTAAACGTGAGCAGTTCTTC. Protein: CASTRGGTGGKREQFF.

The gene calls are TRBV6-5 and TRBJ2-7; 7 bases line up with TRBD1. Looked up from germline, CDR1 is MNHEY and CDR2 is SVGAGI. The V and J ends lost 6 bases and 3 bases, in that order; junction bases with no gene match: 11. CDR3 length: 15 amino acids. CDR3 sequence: CASRPSGQRFYEQYV. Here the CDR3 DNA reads TGTGCCAGCAGACCGTCGGGACAGAGGTTCTACGAGCAGTACGTC.

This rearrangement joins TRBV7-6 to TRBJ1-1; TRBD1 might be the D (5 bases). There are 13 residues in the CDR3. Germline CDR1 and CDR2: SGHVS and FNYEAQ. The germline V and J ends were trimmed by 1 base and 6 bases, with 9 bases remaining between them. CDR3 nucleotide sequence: TGTGCCAGCAGCTTAGTTGGGGCCGCTGAAGCTTTCTTT. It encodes CASSLVGAAEAFF. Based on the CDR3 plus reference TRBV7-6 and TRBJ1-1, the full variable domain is GAGVSQSPRYKVTKRGQDVALRCDPISGHVSLYWYRQALGQGPEFLTYFNYEAQQDKSGLPNDRFSAERPEGSISTLTIQRTEQRDSAMYRCASSLVGAAEAFFGQGTRLTVV.

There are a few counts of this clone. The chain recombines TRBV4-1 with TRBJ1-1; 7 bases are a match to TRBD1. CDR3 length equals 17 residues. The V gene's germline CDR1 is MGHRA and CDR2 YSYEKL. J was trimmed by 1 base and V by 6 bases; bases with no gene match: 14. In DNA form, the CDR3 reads TGCGCCAGCAGGCGGGACAGCTGGGTAGGTAGGAACACTGAAGCTTTCTTT. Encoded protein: CASRRDSWVGRNTEAFF.

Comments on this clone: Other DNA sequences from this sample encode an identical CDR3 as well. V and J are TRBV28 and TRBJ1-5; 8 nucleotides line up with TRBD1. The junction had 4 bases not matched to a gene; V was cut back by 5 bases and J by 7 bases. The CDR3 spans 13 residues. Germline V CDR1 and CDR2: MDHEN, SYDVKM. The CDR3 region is CASSGQGGQPQHF. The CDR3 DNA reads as TGTGCCAGCAGTGGACAGGGAGGACAGCCCCAGCATTTT.

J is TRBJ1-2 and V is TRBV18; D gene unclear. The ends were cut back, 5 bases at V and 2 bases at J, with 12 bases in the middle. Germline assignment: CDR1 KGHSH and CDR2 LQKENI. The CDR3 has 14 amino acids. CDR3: CASSGIIPNYGYTF. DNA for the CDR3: TGTGCCAGCTCAGGCATCATCCCCAACTATGGCTACACCTTC.

This CDR3 is CATSQRQGGGNTEAFF. CDR3 in DNA: TGTGCCACCAGCCAACGACAGGGGGGTGGGAACACTGAAGCTTTCTTT. The V gene is TRBV15, the J gene TRBJ1-1; TRBD1 aligns across 9 bases. Germline V gene data show CDR1 as LNHNV and CDR2 as YYDKDF (reference sequence). The CDR3 consists of 16 residues. The junction had 8 bases not matched to a gene; V was cut back by 5 bases and J by 1 base. The variable domain in full, completed from reference TRBV15 and TRBJ1-1, reads DAMVIQNPRYQVTQFGKPVTLSCSQTLNHNVMYWYQQKSSQAPKLLFHYYDKDFNNEADTPDNFQSRRPNTSFCFLDIRSPGLGDTAMYLCATSQRQGGGNTEAFFGQGTRLTVV.

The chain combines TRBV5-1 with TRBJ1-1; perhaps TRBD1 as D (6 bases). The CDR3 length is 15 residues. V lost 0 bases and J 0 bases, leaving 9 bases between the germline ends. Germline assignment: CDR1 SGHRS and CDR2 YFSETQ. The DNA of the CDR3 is TGCGCCAGCAGCTTGGGTGGGGGCATGAACACTGAAGCTTTCTTT. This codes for CASSLGGGMNTEAFF. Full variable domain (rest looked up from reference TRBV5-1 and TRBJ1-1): KAGVTQTPRYLIKTRGQQVTLSCSPISGHRSVSWYQQTPGQGLQFLFEYFSETQRNKGNFPGRFSGRQFSNSRSEMNVSTLELGDSALYLCASSLGGGMNTEAFFGQGTRLTVV.

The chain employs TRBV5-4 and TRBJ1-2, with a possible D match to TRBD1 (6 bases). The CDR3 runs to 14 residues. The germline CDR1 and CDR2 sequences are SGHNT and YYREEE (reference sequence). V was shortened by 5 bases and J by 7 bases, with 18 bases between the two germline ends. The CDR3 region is CASSAPTGRSGYTF. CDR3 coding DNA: TGTGCCAGCAGTGCGCCAACAGGGAGAAGTGGCTACACCTTC.

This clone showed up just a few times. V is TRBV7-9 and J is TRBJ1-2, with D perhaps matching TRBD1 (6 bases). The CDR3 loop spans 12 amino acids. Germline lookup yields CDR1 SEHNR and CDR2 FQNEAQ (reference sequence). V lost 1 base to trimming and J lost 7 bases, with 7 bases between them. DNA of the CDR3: TGTGCCAGCAGCTTAGGCAGGGGTGGCTACACCTTC. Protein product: CASSLGRGGYTF.

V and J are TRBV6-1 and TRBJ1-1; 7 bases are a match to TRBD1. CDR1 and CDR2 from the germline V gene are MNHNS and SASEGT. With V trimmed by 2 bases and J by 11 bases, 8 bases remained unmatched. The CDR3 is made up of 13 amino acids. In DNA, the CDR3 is TGTGCCAGCAGTGAACACCTCGACAGGGCTGCTTTCTTT. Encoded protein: CASSEHLDRAAFF.

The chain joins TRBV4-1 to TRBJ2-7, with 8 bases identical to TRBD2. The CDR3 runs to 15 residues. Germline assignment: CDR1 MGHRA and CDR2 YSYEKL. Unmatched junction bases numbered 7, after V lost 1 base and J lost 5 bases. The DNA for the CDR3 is TGCGCCAGCAGCCAAGTCGGGGGGGCTGAAAACGAGCAGTACTTC. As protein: CASSQVGGAENEQYF.

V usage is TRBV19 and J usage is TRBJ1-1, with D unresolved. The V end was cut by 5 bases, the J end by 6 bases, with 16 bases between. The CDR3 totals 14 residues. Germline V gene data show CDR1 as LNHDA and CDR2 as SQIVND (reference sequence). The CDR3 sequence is CASSAVPRRAEAFF. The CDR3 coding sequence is TGTGCCAGTAGTGCCGTCCCCAGGCGCGCTGAAGCTTTCTTT.

The CDR3 DNA sequence: TGTGCCAGCCGGTTCGGACAGGGTTCCTACGAGCAGTACTTC. It encodes CASRFGQGSYEQYF. This chain links TRBV27 with TRBJ2-7; TRBD1 aligns across 8 bases. CDR1 and CDR2 from the germline V gene are MNHEY and SMNVEV (reference sequence). CDR3 length: 14 residues. V lost 8 bases, J lost 1 base, and 7 bases stayed unmatched.